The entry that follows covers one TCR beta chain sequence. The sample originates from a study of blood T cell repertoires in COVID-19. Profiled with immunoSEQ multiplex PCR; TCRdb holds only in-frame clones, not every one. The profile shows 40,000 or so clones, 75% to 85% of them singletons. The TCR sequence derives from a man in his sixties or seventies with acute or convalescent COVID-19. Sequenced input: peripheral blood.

CDR3 in amino acids: CASSSGRENTGELFF. DNA for the CDR3: TGTGCCAGTAGTTCCGGGAGGGAAAACACCGGGGAGCTGTTTTTT. V is TRBV19 and J is TRBJ2-2; 8 nucleotides align to TRBD2. V dropped 5 bases and J dropped 2; count of bases not matched to a gene: 4. Germline V gives CDR1 LNHDA, CDR2 SQIVND (reference sequence). The CDR3 totals 15 residues.